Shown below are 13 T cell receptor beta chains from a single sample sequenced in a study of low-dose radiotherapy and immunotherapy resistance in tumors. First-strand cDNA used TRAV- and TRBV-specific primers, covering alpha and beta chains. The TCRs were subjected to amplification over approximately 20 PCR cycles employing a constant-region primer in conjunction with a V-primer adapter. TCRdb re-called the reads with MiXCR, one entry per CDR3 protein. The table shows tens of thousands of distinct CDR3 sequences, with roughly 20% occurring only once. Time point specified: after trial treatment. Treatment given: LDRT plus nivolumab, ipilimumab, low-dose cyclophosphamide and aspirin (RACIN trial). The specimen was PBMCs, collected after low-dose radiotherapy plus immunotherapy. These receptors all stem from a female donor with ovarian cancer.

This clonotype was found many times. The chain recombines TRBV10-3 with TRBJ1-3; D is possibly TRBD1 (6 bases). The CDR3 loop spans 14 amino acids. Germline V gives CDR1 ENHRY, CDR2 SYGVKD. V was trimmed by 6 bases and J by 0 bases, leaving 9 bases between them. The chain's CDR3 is CAIRGALSGNTIYF. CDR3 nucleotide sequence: TGTGCCATCAGGGGGGCGCTCTCTGGAAACACCATATATTTT.

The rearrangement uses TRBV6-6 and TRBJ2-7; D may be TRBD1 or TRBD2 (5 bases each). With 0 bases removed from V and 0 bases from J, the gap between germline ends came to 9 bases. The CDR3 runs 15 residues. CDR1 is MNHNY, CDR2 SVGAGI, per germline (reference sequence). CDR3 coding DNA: TGTGCCAGCAGTTACTCGGCAGGGAGCTCCTACGAGCAGTACTTC. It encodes CASSYSAGSSYEQYF.

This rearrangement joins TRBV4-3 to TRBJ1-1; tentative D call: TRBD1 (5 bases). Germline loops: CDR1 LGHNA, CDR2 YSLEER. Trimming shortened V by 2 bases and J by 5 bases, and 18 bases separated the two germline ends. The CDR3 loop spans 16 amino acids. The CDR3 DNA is TGCGCCAGCAGCCAAACGCAAGGCCGCGGGGGGACTGAAGCTTTCTTT. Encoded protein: CASSQTQGRGGTEAFF.

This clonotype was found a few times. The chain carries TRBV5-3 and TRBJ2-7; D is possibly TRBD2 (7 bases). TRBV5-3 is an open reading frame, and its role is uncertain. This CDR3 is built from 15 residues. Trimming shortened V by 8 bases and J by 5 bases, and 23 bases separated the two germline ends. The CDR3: CASSGKDRRQHEQYF. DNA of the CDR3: TGTGCCAGCAGCGGGAAGGACAGAAGGCAACACGAGCAGTACTTC.

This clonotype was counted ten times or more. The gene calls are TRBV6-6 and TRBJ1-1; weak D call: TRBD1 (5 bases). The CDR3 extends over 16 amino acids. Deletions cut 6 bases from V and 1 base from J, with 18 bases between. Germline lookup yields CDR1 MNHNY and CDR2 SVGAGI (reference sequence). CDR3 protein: CASRTGAGGGNTEAFF. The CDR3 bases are TGTGCCAGCAGAACCGGGGCTGGTGGTGGGAACACTGAAGCTTTCTTT.

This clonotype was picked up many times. DNA for the CDR3: TGCGCCAGCAGTCAATCGAGGAGGGGGTATTGGAGCAAAATCGGCAATCAGCCCCAGCATTTT. As protein: CASSQSRRGYWSKIGNQPQHF. The chain recombines TRBV23-1 with TRBJ1-5; TRBD1 is a possible D gene (6 bases). TRBV23-1 is an open reading frame, and its role is uncertain. The CDR3 spans 21 residues. The V end was cut by 0 bases, the J end by 2 bases, with 26 bases between.

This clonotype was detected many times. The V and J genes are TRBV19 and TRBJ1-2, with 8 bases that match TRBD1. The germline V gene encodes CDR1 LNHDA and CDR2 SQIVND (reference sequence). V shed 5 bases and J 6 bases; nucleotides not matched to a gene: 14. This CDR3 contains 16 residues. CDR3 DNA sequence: TGTGCCAGTAGTGCACGACAGGGGAGGAGTACGGATGGCTACACCTTC. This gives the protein CASSARQGRSTDGYTF.

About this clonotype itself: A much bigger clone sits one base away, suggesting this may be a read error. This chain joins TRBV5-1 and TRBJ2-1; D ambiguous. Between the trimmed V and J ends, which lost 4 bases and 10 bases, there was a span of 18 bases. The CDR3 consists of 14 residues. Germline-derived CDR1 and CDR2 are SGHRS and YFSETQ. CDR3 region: CASSEVGSSYEQFF. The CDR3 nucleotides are TGCGCCAGCAGCGAAGTTGGCAGCTCCTACGAGCAGTTCTTC.

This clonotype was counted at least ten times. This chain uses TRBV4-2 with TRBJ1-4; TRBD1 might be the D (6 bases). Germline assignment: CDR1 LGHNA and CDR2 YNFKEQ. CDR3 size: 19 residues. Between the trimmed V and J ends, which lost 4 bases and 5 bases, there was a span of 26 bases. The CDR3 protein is CASSPWGGGQKMENEKLFF. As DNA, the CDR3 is TGTGCCAGCAGCCCTTGGGGTGGCGGACAGAAAATGGAAAATGAAAAACTGTTTTTT.

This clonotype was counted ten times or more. CDR3 in amino acids: CASSPGVREDLRSYNEQFF. CDR3 DNA: TGTGCCAGCAGCCCCGGAGTGCGGGAGGACCTACGCTCCTACAATGAGCAGTTCTTC. The chain couples TRBV7-6 to TRBJ2-1; 8 positions match TRBD2. In germline, CDR1 is SGHVS, CDR2 FNYEAQ. J lost 0 bases, V lost 5 bases, and 15 bases had no gene match. This CDR3 spans 19 amino acids.

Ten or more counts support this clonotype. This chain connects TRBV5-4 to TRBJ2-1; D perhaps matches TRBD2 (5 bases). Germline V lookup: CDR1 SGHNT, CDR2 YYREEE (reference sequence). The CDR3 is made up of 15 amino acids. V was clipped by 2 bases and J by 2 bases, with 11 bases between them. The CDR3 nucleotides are TGTGCCAGCAGCTTACGCGGGCCCCCCTACAATGAGCAGTTCTTC. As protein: CASSLRGPPYNEQFF.

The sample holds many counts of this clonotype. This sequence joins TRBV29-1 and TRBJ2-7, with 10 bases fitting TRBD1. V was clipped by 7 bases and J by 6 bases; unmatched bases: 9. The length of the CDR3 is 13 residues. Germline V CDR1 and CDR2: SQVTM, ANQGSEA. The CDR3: CSARGTGAREQYF. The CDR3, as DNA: TGCAGCGCACGGGGGACAGGGGCGCGCGAGCAGTACTTC.

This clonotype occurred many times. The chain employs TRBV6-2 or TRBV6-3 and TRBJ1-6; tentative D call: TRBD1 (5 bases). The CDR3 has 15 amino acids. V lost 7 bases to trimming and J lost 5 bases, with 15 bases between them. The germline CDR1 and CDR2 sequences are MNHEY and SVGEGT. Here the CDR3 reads CASTLGQGHNSPLHF. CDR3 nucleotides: TGTGCCAGCACCTTGGGGCAGGGTCATAATTCACCCCTCCACTTT.